What follows are 21 T cell receptor beta chains derived from one specimen sequenced in a study of T cell responses to AZD1222 COVID-19 vaccine. Clones were sequenced by immunoSEQ multiplex PCR, and TCRdb holds only the in-frame ones, with some missing. The table has more than 85,000 clones, roughly 88% seen once. The sample was peripheral blood, taken on day 0 of AZD1222 vaccination. The receptor set was obtained from an adult in good health.

The rearrangement joins TRBV5-1 to TRBJ1-2, with 7 bases lining up with TRBD1. CDR3 size: 13 residues. Unmatched junction bases numbered 8, after V lost 4 bases and J lost 8 bases. Germline-derived CDR1 and CDR2 are SGHRS and YFSETQ. Here the CDR3 reads CASSPGTEFGYTF. In nucleotides, the CDR3 is TGCGCCAGCAGCCCCGGGACAGAGTTCGGCTACACCTTC.

The chain joins TRBV2 to TRBJ1-1; D is uncertain. The CDR3 covers 14 residues. V was cut by 6 bases and J by 1 base, with 12 bases left in between. Per the germline V gene, CDR1 is SNHLY and CDR2 is FYNNEI. The CDR3: CASSRPTENTEAFF. Written as DNA, the CDR3 is TGTGCCAGCAGCAGACCGACGGAGAACACTGAAGCTTTCTTT.

The chain is built from TRBV18 and TRBJ2-5; D is uncertain. Germline V gives CDR1 KGHSH, CDR2 LQKENI. The CDR3 length is 16 residues. V lost 3 bases, J lost 2 bases, and 16 bases lay in between. The CDR3 reads CASSPALGDGQETQYF. The CDR3 coding sequence is TGTGCCAGCTCACCCGCACTTGGTGACGGGCAAGAGACCCAGTACTTC.

The rearrangement uses TRBV24-1 and TRBJ2-1, with 8 bases fitting TRBD1. J gave up 3 bases and V 4 bases, and 7 bases lay outside the gene matches. This CDR3 is built from 16 residues. The germline gives CDR1 KGHDR, CDR2 SFDVKD. CDR3 nucleotides: TGTGCCACCAGTGAAAATACCGGGACAGGCTACAATGAGCAGTTCTTC. It specifies CATSENTGTGYNEQFF.

The chain couples TRBV20-1 to TRBJ1-4, with unresolved D. The CDR3 is 11 amino acids. With 2 bases removed from V and 10 bases from J, the gap between germline ends came to 8 bases. Germline V gives CDR1 DFQATT, CDR2 SNEGSKA (reference sequence). CDR3 nucleotides: TGCAGTGCTAGAACCATTGGAAAACTGTTTTTT. Amino acids: CSARTIGKLFF.

V gene TRBV28 combines with J gene TRBJ1-4, with D tentatively TRBD1 (5 bases). V lost 7 bases, J lost 4 bases, and 13 bases lay in between. This CDR3 has 14 amino acids. Germline CDR1 is MDHEN and CDR2 is SYDVKM. DNA of the CDR3: TGTGCCAGCACTCCGGGACGGAGTAATGAAAAACTGTTTTTT. Residues: CASTPGRSNEKLFF.

This chain uses TRBV4-2 with TRBJ2-3; no firm D call. The germline V and J ends were trimmed by 1 base and 4 bases, with 6 bases remaining between them. CDR1 is LGHNA and CDR2 is YNFKEQ in the germline V gene. The CDR3 is 13 amino acids. As DNA, the CDR3 is TGTGCCAGCAGCCAAGGACTCGCAGATACGCAGTATTTT. Amino acids: CASSQGLADTQYF.

The V and J genes are TRBV2 and TRBJ1-2; D call uncertain. The CDR3 contains 14 residues. V lost 0 bases, J lost 7 bases, and 12 bases lay in between. Germline loops: CDR1 SNHLY, CDR2 FYNNEI. Written as DNA, the CDR3 is TGTGCCAGCAGTGAAGCGGCCCAAGGAGGTGGCTACACCTTC. Its translation is CASSEAAQGGGYTF.

V and J are TRBV7-2 and TRBJ2-2; 7 bases line up with TRBD2. The germline V gene has CDR1 SGHTA and CDR2 FQGNSA. The CDR3 consists of 17 residues. The V gene end was trimmed by 1 base and the J gene end by 2 bases; junction bases not matched to a gene: 7. This chain's CDR3 is CASSLGGTKTNTGELFF. The CDR3 bases are TGTGCCAGCAGCTTAGGGGGGACTAAAACTAACACCGGGGAGCTGTTTTTT. The variable domain in full, completed from reference TRBV7-2 and TRBJ2-2, reads GAGVSQSPSNKVTEKGKDVELRCDPISGHTALYWYRQSLGQGLEFLIYFQGNSAPDKSGLPSDRFSAERTGGSVSTLTIQRTQQEDSAVYLCASSLGGTKTNTGELFFGEGSRLTVL.

In its sample, this clone was seen a few times. The chain has TRBV10-3 and TRBJ1-1, with 8 nucleotides matching TRBD1. The trim removed 10 bases at V and 3 bases at J, leaving 4 bases unmatched. CDR1 is ENHRY and CDR2 is SYGVKD in the germline V gene. CDR3 length equals 12 residues. The CDR3 bases are TGTGCCACCACGGACAGGGACACTGAAGCTTTCTTT. It is translated as CATTDRDTEAFF.

The chain carries TRBV10-3 and TRBJ1-6, with TRBD1 identical over 9 bases. Per the germline V gene, CDR1 is ENHRY and CDR2 is SYGVKD. Unmatched junction bases numbered 5, after V lost 2 bases and J lost 9 bases. The CDR3 consists of 15 residues. The CDR3 bases are TGTGCCATCAGTGAGGGGACAGGGATTGGTTCACCCCTCCACTTT. Translating gives CAISEGTGIGSPLHF.

The chain is built from TRBV2 and TRBJ2-7; a weak D match, TRBD2 (5 bases). Germline CDR1 is SNHLY and CDR2 is FYNNEI. Between the trimmed V and J ends, which lost 6 bases and 6 bases, there was a span of 12 bases. CDR3 length: 12 amino acids. CDR3 coding DNA: TGTGCCAGCAGGGAACTAGTAGGCGAGCAGTACTTC. Amino acids: CASRELVGEQYF.

This chain joins TRBV5-4 and TRBJ2-7, with 11 nucleotides matching TRBD2. The V and J ends lost 4 bases and 3 bases, in that order; junction bases with no gene match: 3. The CDR3 has 14 residues. Germline V lookup: CDR1 SGHNT, CDR2 YYREEE (reference sequence). CDR3 amino acids: CASSPGLAVYEQYF. CDR3 nucleotide sequence: TGTGCCAGCAGCCCGGGACTAGCGGTCTACGAGCAGTACTTC.

The chain uses TRBV7-2 and TRBJ2-7, with 14 bases matching TRBD2. The V segment lost 5 bases and the J segment 6 bases; nucleotides outside the gene matches: 18. CDR3 length equals 19 residues. The germline CDR1 and CDR2 sequences are SGHTA and FQGNSA. CDR3 loop: CASSPWTSGGPTGDIEQYF. CDR3 bases: TGTGCCAGCAGCCCGTGGACTAGCGGGGGGCCTACGGGGGATATCGAGCAGTACTTC.

This rearrangement joins TRBV3-1 (or the pseudogene TRBV3-2) to TRBJ2-2, with 7 bases aligning to TRBD1. Per germline, CDR1 LGHDT and CDR2 YNNKEL (reference sequence). Trimming at V came to 4 bases and at J to 4 bases, leaving 3 bases not matched to a gene. The CDR3 covers 14 residues. The CDR3 sequence is CASSRGQTTGELFF. The CDR3 DNA follows: TGTGCCAGCAGCCGGGGACAGACCACCGGGGAGCTGTTTTTT.

In its sample, this clone was seen once. The V and J genes are TRBV28 and TRBJ2-3; a possible D gene is TRBD2 (6 bases). CDR3 length: 19 amino acids. Trimming pared 2 bases from V and 1 base from J, leaving 22 bases between. The germline gives CDR1 MDHEN, CDR2 SYDVKM. CDR3 nucleotides: TGTGCCAGCAGTTTAGGAGGGGCGGCCCTTTCGGTCGGCACAGATACGCAGTATTTT. Translating gives CASSLGGAALSVGTDTQYF. Drawing the rest from reference TRBV28 and TRBJ2-3, the complete variable domain is DVKVTQSSRYLVKRTGEKVFLECVQDMDHENMFWYRQDPGLGLRLIYFSYDVKMKEKGDIPEGYSVSREKKERFSLILESASTNQTSMYLCASSLGGAALSVGTDTQYFGPGTRLTVL.

V is TRBV29-1 and J is TRBJ2-6, with a weak D call TRBD2 (6 bases). Trimming left V 3 bases short and J 1 base short, with 7 bases between. The CDR3 has 14 residues. Germline V gene lookup returns CDR1 SQVTM and CDR2 ANQGSEA. Here the CDR3 reads CSVEGGSGANVLTF. The CDR3 nucleotides are TGCAGCGTTGAGGGGGGTTCTGGGGCCAACGTCCTGACTTTC.

The J gene is TRBJ2-7, the V gene TRBV19; TRBD2 aligns across 9 bases. The V gene's germline CDR1 is LNHDA and CDR2 SQIVND (reference sequence). After removal of 1 base from V and 1 base from J, the junction contained 5 bases not matched to a gene. The CDR3 is 16 amino acids. CDR3 protein: CASSIAPGLASYEQYF. The CDR3, as DNA: TGTGCCAGTAGTATAGCGCCGGGACTAGCTTCCTACGAGCAGTACTTC.

The chain joins TRBV3-1 (or the pseudogene TRBV3-2) to TRBJ2-2; D is unclear. Between the trimmed V and J ends, which lost 2 bases and 6 bases, there was a span of 7 bases. CDR1 and CDR2 from the germline V gene are LGHDT and YNNKEL (reference sequence). The length of the CDR3 is 13 residues. CDR3 in amino acids: CASSQSEAGELFF. The CDR3 coding sequence is TGTGCCAGCAGCCAAAGCGAAGCCGGGGAGCTGTTTTTT.

The chain has TRBV19 and TRBJ1-1; a weak D match, TRBD1 (5 bases). Trimming pared 3 bases from V and 0 bases from J, leaving 5 bases between. This CDR3 has 13 residues. The V gene's germline CDR1 is LNHDA and CDR2 SQIVND (reference sequence). The CDR3, as DNA: TGTGCCAGTAGTATGACAGTGAACACTGAAGCTTTCTTT. It specifies CASSMTVNTEAFF. Based on the CDR3 plus reference TRBV19 and TRBJ1-1, the full variable domain is DGGITQSPKYLFRKEGQNVTLSCEQNLNHDAMYWYRQDPGQGLRLIYYSQIVNDFQKGDIAEGYSVSREKKESFPLTVTSAQKNPTAFYLCASSMTVNTEAFFGQGTRLTVV.

This clone was found once. V and J are TRBV7-9 and TRBJ2-7; tentatively, D is TRBD1 (5 bases). Per the germline V gene, CDR1 is SEHNR and CDR2 is FQNEAQ (reference sequence). This CDR3 region has 14 residues. V gave up 5 bases and J gave up 0 bases, with 11 bases separating them. The CDR3 sequence is CASSPTDSSYEQYF. In DNA, the CDR3 is TGTGCCAGCAGCCCTACCGACAGCTCCTACGAGCAGTACTTC.